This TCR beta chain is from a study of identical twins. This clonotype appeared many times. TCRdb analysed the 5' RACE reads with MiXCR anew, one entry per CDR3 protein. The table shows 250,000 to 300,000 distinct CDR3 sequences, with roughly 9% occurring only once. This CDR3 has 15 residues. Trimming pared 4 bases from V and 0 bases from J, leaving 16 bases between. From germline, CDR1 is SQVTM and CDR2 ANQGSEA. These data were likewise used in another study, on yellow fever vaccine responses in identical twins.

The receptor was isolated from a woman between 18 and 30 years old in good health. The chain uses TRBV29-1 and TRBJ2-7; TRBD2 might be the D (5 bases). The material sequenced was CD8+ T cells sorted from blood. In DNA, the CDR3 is TGCAGCGTTGTAGTCAGTAGCGAGAGCTCCTACGAGCAGTACTTC. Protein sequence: CSVVVSSESSYEQYF.